The T cell receptor (beta chain) described here comes from a study of OX40 agonist ivuxolimab in advanced cancers. There are 15 residues in the CDR3. Germline assignment: CDR1 LNHNV and CDR2 YYDKDF (reference sequence). V lost 1 base and J lost 6, with 15 bases in between. Profiling relied on immunoSEQ multiplex PCR, and the TCRdb table lists in-frame clones only, not all of them. The sample records roughly 36,000 clones, about 74% being singletons. The TCR was taken from an adult with an advanced solid tumor such as melanoma, head and neck, liver or kidney cancer. This specimen was CD4+ or CD8+ T cells sorted from blood, taken in a trial of the OX40 agonist ivuxolimab. The chain recombines TRBV15 with TRBJ1-2, with D possibly matching TRBD1 (5 bases). In nucleotides, the CDR3 is TGTGCCACCAGCAGAGTAATAGGGGACGTCGATGGCTACACCTTC. This sequence encodes CATSRVIGDVDGYTF.